This TCR beta chain was captured in a study of blood T cell repertoires in COVID-19. Original analysis: Nucleated cell counts were estimated from reference gene primer amplification. Sequenced by immunoSEQ multiplex PCR; TCRdb stores in-frame clones only, minus some. V and J calls and clone size come straight from that table; D and trimming were deduced from the DNA. Seen here are approximately 190,000 clones, about 82% observed once, and the top ten hold 5.2%. Trimming removed 5 bases from V and 4 bases from J; junction bases left unmatched: 2. CDR3 length equals 15 residues. Germline V CDR1 and CDR2: MNHEY, SVGEGT.

The sequencing input was peripheral blood. The chain uses TRBV6-2 or TRBV6-3 and TRBJ2-6, with 10 bases that match TRBD1. The sequence was collected from a woman aged 30 to 39 with acute or convalescent COVID-19. The CDR3 is CASSRTGGGANVLTF. The CDR3 region has the DNA TGTGCCAGCAGTAGGACAGGGGGAGGGGCCAACGTCCTGACTTTC.